This T cell receptor beta chain was observed in a study of blood T cell repertoires in COVID-19 (dated by TCRdb to the early 2020s). Context from the whole study: Collaborator samples came from the United States, Italy and Spain and covered acute and convalescent phases of COVID-19. The material from the prospective study consisted of cDNA or gDNA derived from T cells, B-cell-depleted T cells, or PBMCs. The dataset comprised deeply sampled blood TCRbeta repertoires from subjects exposed to, actively infected with, or recovered from COVID-19. The repertoires were released in a freely available public database meant as a resource for research on the immune response to SARS-CoV-2. Samples were obtained from the ongoing ImmuneRACE study (first 160 participants) and from some 1,200 subjects provided by 6 global collaborators. Sample metadata almost always included a de-identified subject ID, COVID-19 status, age in years and sex. Where HLA class I and class II types were available, the types were taken from metadata supplied by the sample provider, not from assay-based typing. General study outcomes and caveats: Clinical and demographic metadata were provided uncurated, with the amount varying by source and participant.

Note on this clone: There is no known antigen for this receptor. The sample holds no much larger clone one base away, and base qualities are not on file.

TCRbeta CDR3 regions were amplified from genomic DNA by means of the immunoSEQ Assay, a bias-controlled multiplex PCR. The paper's data handling went like this. The number of nucleated cells in each sample was estimated from the amplification of reference gene primers within the assay. To quantify the absolute abundance of each unique TCRbeta CDR3 rearrangement, sequence reads were collapsed and filtered. For each sample, productive Simpson clonality was calculated by taking the square root of Simpson's diversity index across productive rearrangements. TCRdb's version of the immuneACCESS table is confined to in-frame rearrangements and falls short of the full clone set. An unresolved V gene accounts for under half of the shortfall where checked; the remainder is of unknown origin. The DNA gave D and trimming, while V, J and clone size come from that table. Across this sample there are about 160,000 clones, with roughly 90% seen only once. The biggest ten clones account for 3.9% of the sample.

A second Seattle source provided samples from volunteer blood donors who had recovered from COVID-19. The collaborating institutions used their own protocols to collect whole blood in K2EDTA tubes. For TCRbeta analysis, collaborator samples were shipped as frozen whole blood, as isolated PBMCs, or as DNA extracted from either sample type. CDR1 LGHDT and CDR2 YNNKEL are derived from the germline V gene (reference sequence). Its CDR3 holds 15 amino acids, cysteine through phenylalanine. Just the 45-base CDR3 DNA is kept, in frame starting at base 1. A distance of 13 bases separates the germline ends of V and J, which lose 1 base and 4 bases respectively.

The chain joins TRBV3-1 (or the pseudogene TRBV3-2) to TRBJ1-2, and the D gene may be TRBD1, 5 bases matching. This sequence originates from a woman aged 55-69 years who had recovered from COVID-19. Material: peripheral blood. The sequenced DNA: TGTGCCAGCAGCCAAGGTATACGGGACTCCTATGGCTACACCTTC. Translated, it reads CASSQGIRDSYGYTF.